This T cell receptor (beta chain) stems from a study of identical twins. This clonotype showed up many times. The antigen remains unidentified. TCRdb called the 5' RACE reads again in MiXCR, with one record for every CDR3 protein. The table lists approximately 700,000 distinct CDR3 sequences, approximately 6% of them singletons, with roughly 1.6% in the top ten. Trimming took off 5 bases at V and 2 bases at J, with 5 bases between the two ends. The CDR3 covers 13 residues. Germline loops: CDR1 SGHRS, CDR2 YFSETQ. Study-wide results and limits: Analyses of zero insertions could be partly confounded by invariant MAIT and iNKT cells. There were fewer insertions in abundant cord blood beta clonotypes, but memory repertoires showed no such pattern.

Sequencing input: naive T cells sorted from blood. V and J are TRBV5-1 and TRBJ2-6; D is unclear. The source is a man aged 18 to 29 in good health. The CDR3 DNA is TGCGCCAGCAGACCCACTGGGGCCAACGTCCTGACTTTC. This sequence encodes CASRPTGANVLTF.